This passage covers 11 T cell receptor beta chains from one sample sequenced in a study of cytomegalovirus exposure and HLA in healthy donors. Both 60 Vbeta primers and 13 Jbeta primers went into the PCR. Data came from immunoSEQ multiplex PCR; TCRdb stores just in-frame clones and leaves some out. This sample has approximately 210,000 clones, with 60% to 80% found just once. Material for sequencing was PBMCs. The receptor source for this set is a woman under 40 in good health and CMV-seropositive.

The genes are TRBV6-5 and TRBJ1-6; D uncertain. V gave up 7 bases and J gave up 5 bases, with 15 bases separating them. The CDR3 is made up of 15 amino acids. Looked up from germline, CDR1 is MNHEY and CDR2 is SVGAGI. CDR3 loop: CASKVPGQDNSPLHF. As DNA, the CDR3 is TGTGCCAGCAAGGTCCCTGGTCAGGATAATTCACCCCTCCACTTT.

The chain recombines TRBV5-5 with TRBJ1-5; D unresolved. V lost 4 bases and J lost 6, with 11 bases in between. CDR1 SGHKS and CDR2 YYEKEE come from the germline V gene (reference sequence). The CDR3 is made up of 13 amino acids. The DNA of the CDR3 is TGTGCCAGCAGCCCTAACGAGGTTCAGCCCCAGCATTTT. Translated: CASSPNEVQPQHF.

The V gene is TRBV15, the J gene TRBJ2-5, with a tentative D call TRBD1 (6 bases). The CDR3 sequence is 13 residues long. V gave up 5 bases and J gave up 5 bases, with 12 bases separating them. Germline assignment: CDR1 LNHNV and CDR2 YYDKDF (reference sequence). The CDR3, as DNA: TGTGCCACCAGCGCCCGACAGGCGGAGACCCAGTACTTC. Its protein is CATSARQAETQYF.

The chain joins TRBV7-6 to TRBJ2-7, with D perhaps TRBD1 (5 bases). Deletions cut 7 bases from V and 5 bases from J, with 21 bases between. This CDR3 has 15 amino acids. Per the germline V gene, CDR1 is SGHVS and CDR2 is FNYEAQ. The CDR3 coding sequence is TGTGCCAGCACCATGGGTACAGGACGCCCAAACGAGCAGTACTTC. It is translated as CASTMGTGRPNEQYF.

This chain connects TRBV21-1 to TRBJ2-1; TRBD2, the D gene given by the table, was not confirmed from the DNA. TRBV21-1 is described as a pseudogene. CDR3 length: 16 residues. This CDR3 is CASSSERPDSYNEQFF. In DNA form, the CDR3 reads TGTGCCAGCAGCAGTGAGAGGCCCGACTCCTACAATGAGCAGTTCTTC.

V gene TRBV7-2 combines with J gene TRBJ2-7; 7 bases line up with TRBD2. CDR3 size: 15 residues. Losses at the gene ends were 5 bases for V and 0 bases for J; bases not matched to a gene: 7. In germline, CDR1 is SGHTA, CDR2 FQGNSA. The CDR3 loop reads CASSLRSGASYEQYF. Here the CDR3 DNA reads TGTGCCAGCAGCCTAAGGAGCGGGGCCTCCTACGAGCAGTACTTC.

V is TRBV10-3 and J is TRBJ2-1; maybe TRBD1 (6 bases). CDR1 is ENHRY, CDR2 SYGVKD, per germline. Trimming stripped 6 bases from V and 6 bases from J, with 15 bases between. CDR3 length equals 14 residues. CDR3 in amino acids: CAIRPHGGGNEQFF. Here the CDR3 DNA reads TGTGCCATCAGGCCCCATGGGGGCGGCAATGAGCAGTTCTTC.

The genes are TRBV7-2 and TRBJ2-3; D is unclear. Trimming left V 2 bases short and J 4 bases short, with 10 bases between. Per the germline V gene, CDR1 is SGHTA and CDR2 is FQGNSA. CDR3 size: 14 residues. CDR3 sequence (DNA): TGTGCCAGCAGCTTACTACCGTACGCAGATACGCAGTATTTT. Translating it yields CASSLLPYADTQYF.

The J gene is TRBJ2-4, the V gene TRBV7-2, with 10 positions matching TRBD1. The J segment lost 8 bases and the V segment lost 4 bases, leaving 5 bases of the junction unmatched. Per germline, CDR1 SGHTA and CDR2 FQGNSA. CDR3 size: 14 residues. CDR3 nucleotide sequence: TGTGCCAGCAGCTCGGACAGGGGGGTAGACATTCAGTACTTC. Translating it yields CASSSDRGVDIQYF.

This clone was detected once. The V and J genes are TRBV4-3 and TRBJ1-6; D gene ambiguous. Germline CDR1 and CDR2: LGHNA and YSLEER. The length of the CDR3 is 16 residues. Deletions cut 4 bases from V and 7 bases from J, with 17 bases between. The CDR3 DNA reads as TGCGCCAGCAGCCGAATGACTGCGTTGAGAAATTCACCCCTCCACTTT. This gives the protein CASSRMTALRNSPLHF.

This chain connects TRBV7-2 to TRBJ2-7, with D perhaps TRBD2 (6 bases). The V gene lost 4 bases and the J gene lost 4 bases, with 14 bases spanning the gap. The CDR3 sequence is 14 residues long. CDR1 and CDR2 (germline): SGHTA, FQGNSA. The CDR3 DNA follows: TGTGCCAGCAGCTACCGGCGGGGCCCGTACGAGCAGTACTTC. Its translation: CASSYRRGPYEQYF.